The next 4 T cell receptor beta chains were all read from a single sample in a study of molecular identifiers for immune sequencing clone quantification. Each CDR3 protein gets one entry after TCRdb re-called the PCR reads with MiXCR. The sample contains approximately 90,000 distinct CDR3 sequences, roughly a fifth of which appear only once. The material sequenced was naive CD8+ T cells from blood, with Jurkat cell RNA spiked in. The subset was: FACS-sorted CD8+CD4-CCR7+CD45RA+ naive T cells. The receptor set was obtained from a human donor in good health. Some libraries in this study had Jurkat cell RNA spiked in.

This clonotype turned up a few times. The chain is built from TRBV19 and TRBJ2-1, with D possibly called TRBD1 or TRBD2 (6 bases each). Trimming pared 3 bases from V and 4 bases from J, leaving 10 bases between. The CDR3 has 14 amino acids. Germline CDR1 reads LNHDA; CDR2 reads SQIVND (reference sequence). Here the CDR3 DNA reads TGTGCCAGTAGTATGGGGGGCCTGTACAATGAGCAGTTCTTC. It encodes CASSMGGLYNEQFF.

This clonotype was counted ten times or more. The chain carries TRBV5-1 and TRBJ2-2; no definite D call. V was trimmed by 0 bases and J by 6 bases, leaving 6 bases between them. The V gene's germline CDR1 is SGHRS and CDR2 YFSETQ. The CDR3 extends over 13 amino acids. The CDR3 loop reads CASSLVGAGELFF. The CDR3 coding sequence is TGCGCCAGCAGCTTGGTGGGTGCCGGGGAGCTGTTTTTT.

This chain uses TRBV30 with TRBJ2-1, with TRBD2 identical over 10 bases. V shed 5 bases, J shed 8 bases, and the junction held 6 bases outside the gene matches. The CDR3 runs to 13 residues. Germline CDR1 GTSNPN, CDR2 SVGIG (reference sequence). The CDR3 spells CAWSSGRGDEQFF. Written as DNA, the CDR3 is TGTGCCTGGTCTAGCGGGAGAGGTGATGAGCAGTTCTTC.

This clonotype was seen ten or more times. The chain recombines TRBV7-9 with TRBJ1-1; the D is unclear. The length of the CDR3 is 12 residues. Trimming took off 1 base at V and 6 bases at J, with 6 bases between the two ends. Germline values: CDR1 SEHNR, CDR2 FQNEAQ (reference sequence). The CDR3: CASSLDTPEAFF. Written as DNA, the CDR3 is TGTGCCAGCAGCTTAGACACGCCTGAAGCTTTCTTT.